These 22 T cell receptor beta chains were all obtained from the same sample, sequenced in a study of shared clonotypes between healthy human individuals. Sequencing used immunoSEQ multiplex PCR; TCRdb keeps in-frame clones, though not all of them. The sample shows roughly 640,000 clones, 97% of them seen only once. Sequenced: naive CD4+ T cells sorted from blood. Subset here: CD45RA+ positively selected. These receptors were collected from a woman aged 25 to 39 in good health.

In its sample, this clone was seen once. V is TRBV18 and J is TRBJ2-1; D gene ambiguous. This CDR3 has 14 amino acids. Trimming removed 2 bases from V and 6 bases from J, with 11 bases in between. The germline gives CDR1 KGHSH, CDR2 LQKENI. CDR3 DNA sequence: TGTGCCAGCTCACCAGGGTTAGAGCGCAATGAGCAGTTCTTC. Residues: CASSPGLERNEQFF.

The J gene is TRBJ2-7, the V gene TRBV5-4; D possibly corresponds to TRBD1 (5 bases). Trimming left V 1 base short and J 3 bases short, with 26 bases between. CDR3 length equals 19 residues. CDR1 and CDR2 from the germline V gene are SGHNT and YYREEE (reference sequence). CDR3: CASSLIVLASPTDSYEQYF. CDR3 nucleotide sequence: TGTGCCAGCAGCTTGATTGTCTTAGCCTCGCCAACTGACAGCTACGAGCAGTACTTC.

This rearrangement joins TRBV7-9 to TRBJ2-1, with 8 bases lining up with TRBD2. CDR3 length: 15 residues. V trimming: 1 base; J trimming: 7 bases; junction bases outside the gene matches: 6. Germline V lookup: CDR1 SEHNR, CDR2 FQNEAQ (reference sequence). CDR3 in DNA: TGTGCCAGCAGCTTAGAAAGCGGGAGACTGAATGAGCAGTTCTTC. It specifies CASSLESGRLNEQFF.

This chain links TRBV2 with TRBJ1-1; D perhaps matches TRBD1 (6 bases). V shed 4 bases and J shed 3 bases, with 9 bases lying between them. This CDR3 comprises 13 residues. Per the germline V gene, CDR1 is SNHLY and CDR2 is FYNNEI. The CDR3: CASSVRGDTEAFF. The CDR3 DNA reads TGTGCCAGCAGTGTCAGGGGAGACACTGAAGCTTTCTTT.

Notes on this clone: The same CDR3 also results from other DNA sequences found in this sample. DNA for the CDR3: TGTGCCAGCAGCTTCGGGGGGGGCACAGATACGCAGTATTTT. It yields the protein CASSFGGGTDTQYF. This chain joins TRBV27 and TRBJ2-3, with TRBD2 identical over 8 bases. V was clipped by 6 bases and J by 1 base; unmatched bases: 3. CDR3 length: 14 amino acids. Germline CDR1 MNHEY, CDR2 SMNVEV (reference sequence).

This chain links TRBV6-5 with TRBJ2-7; D possibly corresponds to TRBD2 (6 bases). Trimming removed 0 bases from V and 0 bases from J, with 9 bases in between. The germline V gene has CDR1 MNHEY and CDR2 SVGAGI. The CDR3 totals 15 residues. The CDR3 DNA follows: TGTGCCAGCAGTTACTCTGCGGGACGCTCCTACGAGCAGTACTTC. Amino acids: CASSYSAGRSYEQYF.

The rearrangement links TRBV6-1 to TRBJ1-2; D might be TRBD1 (5 bases). Trimming removed 5 bases at V and 5 bases at J, with 15 bases between. Germline loops: CDR1 MNHNS, CDR2 SASEGT. The CDR3 totals 14 residues. CDR3 DNA: TGTGCCAGCAGTCTGGGACCCGACGGGTATGGCTACACCTTC. Translated, it gives CASSLGPDGYGYTF.

The chain combines TRBV4-1 with TRBJ2-7; 9 nucleotides agree with TRBD1. Germline CDR1 and CDR2: MGHRA and YSYEKL. J was trimmed by 6 bases and V by 1 base; bases with no gene match: 7. The CDR3 is made up of 15 amino acids. The chain's CDR3 is CASSQVPGQGSEQYF. Written as DNA, the CDR3 is TGCGCCAGCAGCCAAGTTCCGGGACAGGGCTCCGAGCAGTACTTC.

This clone was found once. The chain is built from TRBV6-1 and TRBJ1-1, with 7 bases fitting TRBD1. V was clipped by 7 bases and J by 3 bases; unmatched bases: 11. In germline, CDR1 is MNHNS, CDR2 SASEGT. The CDR3 consists of 15 residues. CDR3 residues: CASNPQGGGHTEAFF. The CDR3 DNA reads TGTGCCAGCAACCCGCAGGGAGGGGGCCACACTGAAGCTTTCTTT.

The sample holds one count of this clone. The rearrangement links TRBV9 to TRBJ1-4, with a possible D match to TRBD1 (5 bases). The V end lost 3 bases, the J end lost 7 bases, and 13 bases lay between the germline ends. This CDR3 has 14 amino acids. The germline V gene encodes CDR1 SGDLS and CDR2 YYNGEE. CDR3 sequence: CASSDNRFSEKLFF. For the CDR3, the DNA is TGTGCCAGCAGCGATAACAGGTTTAGTGAAAAACTGTTTTTT.

V usage is TRBV4-1 and J usage is TRBJ2-5, with D possibly matching TRBD2 (6 bases). The CDR3 is made up of 15 amino acids. V shed 2 bases and J shed 1 base, with 11 bases lying between them. The germline CDR1 and CDR2 sequences are MGHRA and YSYEKL. The CDR3 DNA follows: TGCGCCAGCAGCCAAATTGGCGGGACCCAAGAGACCCAGTACTTC. This gives the protein CASSQIGGTQETQYF.

The J gene is TRBJ2-3, the V gene TRBV6-4, with 8 bases fitting TRBD1. This CDR3 has 13 amino acids. Germline values: CDR1 MRHNA, CDR2 SNTAGT. V was clipped by 9 bases and J by 0 bases; unmatched bases: 2. CDR3 in amino acids: CARGQVSTDTQYF. As DNA, the CDR3 is TGTGCCAGGGGACAGGTTAGCACAGATACGCAGTATTTT.

CDR3 in amino acids: CASSPVAGAGDTQYF. The CDR3, as DNA: TGTGCCAGCAGCCCTGTAGCGGGAGCGGGAGATACGCAGTATTTT. The chain joins TRBV14 to TRBJ2-3; 9 bases fit TRBD2. Germline V gene sequence: CDR1 SGHDN, CDR2 FVKESK. This CDR3 has 15 amino acids. The junction had 7 bases not matched to a gene; V was cut back by 4 bases and J by 5 bases.

This clone was detected only once. V and J are TRBV7-9 and TRBJ2-2; 8 bases line up with TRBD2. Looked up from germline, CDR1 is SEHNR and CDR2 is FQNEAQ (reference sequence). The CDR3 is 18 amino acids. The V gene end was trimmed by 0 bases and the J gene end by 1 base; junction bases not matched to a gene: 7. CDR3 coding DNA: TGTGCCAGCAGCTTAGCAGGGGCTAGCGGGTTGAACACCGGGGAGCTGTTTTTT. Protein product: CASSLAGASGLNTGELFF.

Here the CDR3 reads CASSPGENYGYTF. CDR3 nucleotides: TGTGCCAGCTCCCCCGGAGAGAACTATGGCTACACCTTC. V gene TRBV18 combines with J gene TRBJ1-2; unclear D gene. The V and J ends lost 6 bases and 2 bases respectively, with 10 bases between them. The length of the CDR3 is 13 residues. The germline gives CDR1 KGHSH, CDR2 LQKENI.

The V gene is TRBV14, the J gene TRBJ1-2; 8 nucleotides agree with TRBD1. The germline V gene encodes CDR1 SGHDN and CDR2 FVKESK. With V trimmed by 0 bases and J by 8 bases, 5 bases remained unmatched. The CDR3 runs 14 residues. The CDR3 DNA reads as TGTGCCAGCAGCCAAGAACAGGGGGGCAGGGGCTACACCTTC. It is translated as CASSQEQGGRGYTF. Variable domain in full (rest from reference TRBV14 and TRBJ1-2): EAGVTQFPSHSVIEKGQTVTLRCDPISGHDNLYWYRRVMGKEIKFLLHFVKESKQDESGMPNNRFLAERTGGTYSTLKVQPAELEDSGVYFCASSQEQGGRGYTFGSGTRLTVV.

The chain carries TRBV13 and TRBJ2-5, with 7 bases that match TRBD2. The DNA end is a closer match to TRBJ2-7, so the J assignment may be wrong. The CDR3 has 15 residues. CDR1 and CDR2 (germline): PRHDT, FYEKMQ (reference sequence). As DNA, the CDR3 is TGTGCCAGCAGCCCCGCTAGCGGACCAGCCTACGAGCAGTACTTC. Protein sequence: CASSPASGPAYEQYF.

The V call is TRBV11-3, the J call TRBJ2-1, with D hard to call. V was pared by 2 bases and J by 5 bases, with 4 bases between. From germline, CDR1 is SGHNT and CDR2 YENEEA. This CDR3 has 12 residues. Here the CDR3 DNA reads TGTGCCAGCAGCTTAAACGACAATGAGCAGTTCTTC. Protein product: CASSLNDNEQFF.

The chain links TRBV15 to TRBJ1-3, with unresolved D. CDR3 size: 15 residues. The germline V gene has CDR1 LNHNV and CDR2 YYDKDF (reference sequence). V dropped 0 bases and J dropped 2 bases, with 8 bases sitting between them. The CDR3 region is CATSRDAGTGNTIYF. Here the CDR3 DNA reads TGTGCCACCAGCAGAGATGCGGGCACTGGAAACACCATATATTTT.

The V call is TRBV5-1, the J call TRBJ1-4; TRBD1 matches at 7 bases. The V gene's germline CDR1 is SGHRS and CDR2 YFSETQ. Trimming cost V 2 bases and J 8 bases; bases outside gene matches: 6. This CDR3 is 14 amino acids long. CDR3 amino acids: CASSLTPGQEKLFF. CDR3 nucleotides: TGCGCCAGCAGCTTAACCCCGGGACAGGAAAAACTGTTTTTT.

This chain connects TRBV5-8 to TRBJ1-2, with D possibly matching TRBD1 (5 bases). Germline V gives CDR1 SGHTS, CDR2 YDEGEE. The length of the CDR3 is 15 residues. V was clipped by 3 bases and J by 4 bases, with 16 bases between them. CDR3 nucleotide sequence: TGTGCCAGCAGCTACCAGGGCTGGGTGGGCTATGGCTACACCTTC. This sequence encodes CASSYQGWVGYGYTF.

The rearrangement uses TRBV30 and TRBJ1-3, with no clear D. Germline loops: CDR1 GTSNPN, CDR2 SVGIG (reference sequence). V lost 3 bases, J lost 4 bases, and 16 bases lay in between. CDR3 length: 15 residues. In DNA, the CDR3 is TGTGCCTGGAGCGAGCACTCGAATGCCGGAAACACCATATATTTT. This codes for CAWSEHSNAGNTIYF. Full variable domain (rest looked up from reference TRBV30 and TRBJ1-3): SQTIHQWPATLVQPVGSPLSLECTVEGTSNPNLYWYRQAAGRGLQLLFYSVGIGQISSEVPQNLSASRPQDRQFILSSKKLLLSDSGFYLCAWSEHSNAGNTIYFGEGSWLTVV.